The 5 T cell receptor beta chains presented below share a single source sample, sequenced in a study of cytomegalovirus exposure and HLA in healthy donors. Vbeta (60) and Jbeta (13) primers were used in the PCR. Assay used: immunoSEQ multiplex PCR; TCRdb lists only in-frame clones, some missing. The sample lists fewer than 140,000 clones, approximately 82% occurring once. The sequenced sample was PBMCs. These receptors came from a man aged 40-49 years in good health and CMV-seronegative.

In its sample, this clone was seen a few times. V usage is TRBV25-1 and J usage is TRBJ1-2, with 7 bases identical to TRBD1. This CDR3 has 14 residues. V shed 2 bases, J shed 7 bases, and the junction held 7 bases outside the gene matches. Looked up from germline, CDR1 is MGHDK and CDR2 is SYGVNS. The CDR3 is CASSEQQGIGGYTF. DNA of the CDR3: TGTGCCAGCAGTGAACAACAGGGGATCGGTGGCTACACCTTC.

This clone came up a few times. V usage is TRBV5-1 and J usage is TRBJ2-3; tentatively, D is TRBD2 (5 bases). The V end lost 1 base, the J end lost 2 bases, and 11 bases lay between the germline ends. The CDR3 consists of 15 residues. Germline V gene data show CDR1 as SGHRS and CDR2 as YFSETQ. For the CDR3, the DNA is TGCGCCAGCAGCTTGTACGGGATACTCACAGATACGCAGTATTTT. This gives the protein CASSLYGILTDTQYF.

CDR3: CASSPGRALTDTQYF. In nucleotides, the CDR3 is TGTGCCAGCTCACCGGGCAGGGCGCTCACAGATACGCAGTATTTT. The chain employs TRBV18 and TRBJ2-3, with a tentative D call TRBD1 (5 bases). This CDR3 spans 15 amino acids. The V end lost 3 bases, the J end lost 2 bases, and 12 bases lay between the germline ends. Germline V gene sequence: CDR1 KGHSH, CDR2 LQKENI.

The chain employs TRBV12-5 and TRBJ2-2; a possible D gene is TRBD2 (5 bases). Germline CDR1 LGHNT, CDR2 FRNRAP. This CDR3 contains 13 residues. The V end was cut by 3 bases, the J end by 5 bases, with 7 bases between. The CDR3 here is CASGLRGTGELFF. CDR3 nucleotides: TGTGCTAGTGGTTTACGGGGAACCGGGGAGCTGTTTTTT. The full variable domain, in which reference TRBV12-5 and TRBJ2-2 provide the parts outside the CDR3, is DARVTQTPRHKVTEMGQEVTMRCQPILGHNTVFWYRQTMMQGLELLAYFRNRAPLDDSGMPKDRFSAEMPDATLATLKIQPSEPRDSAVYFCASGLRGTGELFFGEGSRLTVL.

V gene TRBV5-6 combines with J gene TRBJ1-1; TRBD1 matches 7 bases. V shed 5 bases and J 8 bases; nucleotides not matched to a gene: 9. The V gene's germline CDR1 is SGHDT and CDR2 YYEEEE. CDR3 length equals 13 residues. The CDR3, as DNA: TGTGCCAGCAGATACGGGACAGACTCAGAAGCTTTCTTT. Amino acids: CASRYGTDSEAFF.